Listed here are 31 T cell receptor beta chains from one sample, sequenced in a study of T cell responses to AZD1222 COVID-19 vaccine. Sequenced by immunoSEQ multiplex PCR; TCRdb stores in-frame clones only, minus some. The repertoire has about 180,000 clones, 85% to 95% of them found once; the top ten carry 1.6%. The material sequenced was peripheral blood, taken 28 days after the second AZD1222 dose. The source of these receptors is an adult who received the AZD1222 COVID-19 vaccine.

The V call is TRBV19, the J call TRBJ1-3, with 8 bases matching TRBD1. This CDR3 spans 12 amino acids. V gave up 9 bases and J gave up 3 bases; unmatched junction bases: 1. The germline CDR1 and CDR2 sequences are LNHDA and SQIVND (reference sequence). The CDR3 loop is CASDRGGNTIYF. The CDR3 DNA sequence: TGTGCCAGCGACAGGGGTGGAAACACCATATATTTT.

The CDR3 nucleotides are TGCGCCAGCAGCCGAGGTGGCTATGGCTACACCTTC. This translates into CASSRGGYGYTF. J is TRBJ1-2 and V is TRBV4-1; D not resolved. Trimming shortened V by 4 bases and J by 4 bases, and 7 bases separated the two germline ends. In germline, CDR1 is MGHRA, CDR2 YSYEKL. The CDR3 is 12 residues long.

The V call is TRBV6-1, the J call TRBJ2-7; 13 bases match TRBD2. The ends lost 6 bases at V and 4 bases at J; junction bases unmatched: 9. The CDR3 spans 16 residues. Per germline, CDR1 MNHNS and CDR2 SASEGT. The CDR3 DNA reads TGTGCCAGCAGAGAACAGACTAGCGGGAGGTGGTACGAGCAGTACTTC. Translation: CASREQTSGRWYEQYF.

The chain links TRBV18 to TRBJ2-1, with TRBD1 identical over 7 bases. Germline CDR1 KGHSH, CDR2 LQKENI. With V trimmed by 5 bases and J by 4 bases, 8 bases remained unmatched. CDR3 length: 15 amino acids. This CDR3 is CASSRPGQLYNEQFF. CDR3 bases: TGTGCCAGCTCAAGACCGGGACAGCTTTACAATGAGCAGTTCTTC.

The chain combines TRBV11-2 with TRBJ2-7; D is possibly TRBD1 or TRBD2 (5 bases each). The CDR3 loop spans 16 amino acids. The germline gives CDR1 SGHAT, CDR2 FQNNGV. V was trimmed by 0 bases and J by 7 bases, leaving 19 bases between them. DNA for the CDR3: TGTGCCAGCAGCTTAGATCCGGGACCTCTTACGGGGGAGCAGTACTTC. It encodes CASSLDPGPLTGEQYF.

V and J are TRBV7-8 and TRBJ1-5; D ambiguous. V lost 6 bases and J 7 bases, leaving 13 bases between the germline ends. The length of the CDR3 is 13 residues. Germline V gene sequence: CDR1 SGHVS, CDR2 FQNEAQ. The CDR3 sequence: CASSPDITQPQHF. CDR3 DNA sequence: TGTGCCAGCAGTCCGGATATTACCCAGCCCCAGCATTTT.

The gene calls are TRBV20-1 and TRBJ1-2; tentatively, D is TRBD1 (5 bases). The germline V and J ends were trimmed by 3 bases and 3 bases, with 14 bases remaining between them. In germline, CDR1 is DFQATT, CDR2 SNEGSKA (reference sequence). The CDR3 runs 14 residues. CDR3 DNA: TGCAGTGCTAGTGGTGCGGGGGGAGACTATGGCTACACCTTC. It is translated as CSASGAGGDYGYTF.

This sequence joins TRBV5-4 and TRBJ2-7; D unclear. V dropped 2 bases and J dropped 3 bases, with 12 bases sitting between them. CDR1 is SGHNT, CDR2 YYREEE, per germline (reference sequence). This CDR3 contains 14 residues. The CDR3 reads CASSFIGTHYEQYF. CDR3 nucleotide sequence: TGTGCCAGCAGCTTTATAGGAACCCACTACGAGCAGTACTTC.

This clone showed up just once. The chain has TRBV15 and TRBJ1-1, with D perhaps matching TRBD1 (5 bases). There are 13 residues in the CDR3. The V gene lost 0 bases and the J gene lost 4 bases, with 6 bases spanning the gap. Germline CDR1 and CDR2: LNHNV and YYDKDF (reference sequence). The CDR3: CATSRDRATEAFF. CDR3 sequence (DNA): TGTGCCACCAGCAGAGACAGGGCCACTGAAGCTTTCTTT.

This chain joins TRBV28 and TRBJ1-4; D might be TRBD1 (5 bases). Germline V gene data show CDR1 as MDHEN and CDR2 as SYDVKM. V shed 6 bases and J shed 8 bases, with 16 bases lying between them. CDR3 length: 14 amino acids. The CDR3 DNA follows: TGTGCCAGCAGGGAATTCGGGACCGTAGAAAAACTGTTTTTT. This translates into CASREFGTVEKLFF.

The V and J genes are TRBV7-9 and TRBJ2-3, with 12 bases identical to TRBD2. Trimming removed 5 bases from V and 2 bases from J; junction bases left unmatched: 8. Germline V gene data show CDR1 as SEHNR and CDR2 as FQNEAQ (reference sequence). CDR3 length: 17 amino acids. The CDR3 DNA is TGTGCCAGCAGCAGACTAGCGGGAGATTTGAACACAGATACGCAGTATTTT. This codes for CASSRLAGDLNTDTQYF.

The chain uses TRBV19 and TRBJ1-3; 10 nucleotides align to TRBD1. The V segment lost 8 bases and the J segment 5 bases; nucleotides outside the gene matches: 9. Germline V gene lookup returns CDR1 LNHDA and CDR2 SQIVND (reference sequence). This CDR3 contains 15 residues. CDR3 in DNA: TGTGCCAGTTCGACAGGGGGCACAGTGAGAAACACCATATATTTT. This sequence encodes CASSTGGTVRNTIYF.

The chain employs TRBV5-1 and TRBJ2-3, with TRBD2 identical over 8 bases. Germline V gene lookup returns CDR1 SGHRS and CDR2 YFSETQ. CDR3 size: 16 residues. With 0 bases clipped from V and 2 bases from J, the junction kept 5 bases outside the gene matches. CDR3 DNA sequence: TGCGCCAGCAGCTTGGATCTAGCGGGCGACACAGATACGCAGTATTTT. Protein sequence: CASSLDLAGDTDTQYF.

The chain uses TRBV5-4 and TRBJ1-3, with 8 bases that match TRBD1. The CDR3 runs 15 residues. Germline V gene data show CDR1 as SGHNT and CDR2 as YYREEE (reference sequence). The V and J ends lost 4 bases and 2 bases, in that order; junction bases with no gene match: 5. CDR3 sequence reads: CASSLDRATGNTIYF. Here the CDR3 DNA reads TGTGCCAGCAGCCTGGACAGGGCCACTGGAAACACCATATATTTT.

V and J are TRBV18 and TRBJ1-4; 8 nucleotides match TRBD1. The ends lost 3 bases at V and 15 bases at J; junction bases unmatched: 12. Germline V gene data show CDR1 as KGHSH and CDR2 as LQKENI. The length of the CDR3 is 14 residues. The DNA for the CDR3 is TGTGCCAGCTCACCCGCGACAGGGGTTGGCCGCGTGTTTTTT. Its translation is CASSPATGVGRVFF.

The J gene is TRBJ2-5, the V gene TRBV24-1; 10 positions agree with TRBD2. The junction had 2 bases not matched to a gene; V was cut back by 4 bases and J by 1 base. CDR1 KGHDR and CDR2 SFDVKD come from the germline V gene. The length of the CDR3 is 15 residues. The CDR3 loop reads CATSEVAGGQETQYF. In DNA form, the CDR3 reads TGTGCCACCAGTGAAGTAGCGGGGGGCCAAGAGACCCAGTACTTC.

Notes on this clone: The junction does not match germline at one end; this may be a read error. V gene TRBV14 combines with J gene TRBJ2-7; 8 nucleotides match TRBD2. CDR1 is SGHDN, CDR2 FVKESK, per germline. The CDR3 is made up of 14 amino acids. CDR3 residues: CASSQWGLVWEPYF. The CDR3 DNA is TGTGCCAGCAGCCAATGGGGACTAGTGTGGGAGCCGTACTTC.

V is TRBV19 and J is TRBJ1-2; the D is unclear. The CDR3 runs 15 residues. Trimming cost V 2 bases and J 0 bases, with 10 bases left between them. Germline V gene data show CDR1 as LNHDA and CDR2 as SQIVND (reference sequence). The CDR3 sequence: CASSISPASNYGYTF. CDR3 coding DNA: TGTGCCAGTAGTATATCTCCAGCCTCTAACTATGGCTACACCTTC.

The genes are TRBV7-8 and TRBJ1-1, with D unresolved. This CDR3 spans 13 amino acids. Germline loops: CDR1 SGHVS, CDR2 FQNEAQ. Trimming removed 2 bases from V and 4 bases from J, with 8 bases in between. DNA of the CDR3: TGTGCCAGCAGCTTAAGGTTTTCCACTGAAGCTTTCTTT. As protein: CASSLRFSTEAFF.

The chain carries TRBV28 and TRBJ1-2; D possibly corresponds to TRBD1 (6 bases). The germline V and J ends were trimmed by 6 bases and 4 bases, with 9 bases remaining between them. Germline CDR1 reads MDHEN; CDR2 reads SYDVKM. The CDR3 consists of 12 residues. The CDR3, as DNA: TGTGCCAGCAGGTTGACAGGCTATGGCTACACCTTC. As protein: CASRLTGYGYTF.

The V gene is TRBV7-2, the J gene TRBJ1-5; D is unclear. The CDR3 length is 16 residues. Trimming cost V 1 base and J 6 bases, with 16 bases left between them. CDR1 SGHTA and CDR2 FQGNSA come from the germline V gene. CDR3 residues: CASSLDVGGISQPQHF. For the CDR3, the DNA is TGTGCCAGCAGCTTAGATGTGGGAGGGATAAGTCAGCCCCAGCATTTT.

This clone was recorded a few times. The chain recombines TRBV18 with TRBJ1-2, with 7 positions matching TRBD1. Germline trimming cut 5 bases from V and 7 bases from J; bases unmatched to any gene: 10. This CDR3 region has 14 residues. Per the germline V gene, CDR1 is KGHSH and CDR2 is LQKENI. CDR3 nucleotides: TGTGCCAGCTCAGGTGATACCGGGACAGTTGGCTACACCTTC. Amino acids: CASSGDTGTVGYTF.

This chain connects TRBV5-1 to TRBJ1-2; D possibly corresponds to TRBD1 (6 bases). CDR3 length: 14 amino acids. Germline CDR1 is SGHRS and CDR2 is YFSETQ. Trimming pared 1 base from V and 4 bases from J, leaving 11 bases between. CDR3 in DNA: TGCGCCAGCAGCTTGACAGGGAACGGCTATGGCTACACCTTC. As protein: CASSLTGNGYGYTF.

The rearrangement links TRBV5-1 to TRBJ1-6, with D unclear. The V end was cut by 3 bases, the J end by 8 bases, with 6 bases between. The CDR3 is 12 amino acids. Germline V gene data show CDR1 as SGHRS and CDR2 as YFSETQ. CDR3 nucleotides: TGCGCCAGCAGCTCAGTAGATTCACCCCTCCACTTT. This gives the protein CASSSVDSPLHF.

The chain recombines TRBV3-1 (or the pseudogene TRBV3-2) with TRBJ2-3, with no clear D. This CDR3 is 15 amino acids long. Germline V gives CDR1 LGHDT, CDR2 YNNKEL (reference sequence). With 4 bases removed from V and 4 bases from J, the gap between germline ends came to 15 bases. The DNA of the CDR3 is TGTGCCAGCAGCCGGGGTAAAGGACCGTCAGATACGCAGTATTTT. Its protein product is CASSRGKGPSDTQYF.

In its sample, this clone was seen once. The same CDR3 can be traced to other DNA sequences in this sample. J is TRBJ1-5 and V is TRBV27; the D gene is possibly TRBD1 (6 bases). CDR1 and CDR2 from the germline V gene are MNHEY and SMNVEV (reference sequence). V lost 6 bases and J lost 2, with 8 bases in between. The CDR3 contains 13 residues. In DNA, the CDR3 is TGTGCCAGCAGAAGACAGGGCAATCAGCCCCAGCATTTT. Translated: CASRRQGNQPQHF.

The chain links TRBV20-1 to TRBJ2-5; the D gene could be TRBD1 or TRBD2 (6 bases each). Germline CDR1 reads DFQATT; CDR2 reads SNEGSKA (reference sequence). Trimming cost V 3 bases and J 5 bases, with 13 bases left between them. The CDR3 extends over 13 amino acids. CDR3 nucleotide sequence: TGCAGTGCTAGTCTGGGGGCGGGGGAGACCCAGTACTTC. This sequence encodes CSASLGAGETQYF.

The V gene is TRBV2, the J gene TRBJ2-1; TRBD2 matches 8 bases. Germline CDR1 is SNHLY and CDR2 is FYNNEI. The junction had 3 bases not matched to a gene; V was cut back by 5 bases and J by 0 bases. CDR3 length: 15 amino acids. DNA of the CDR3: TGTGCCAGCAGTCTTCTAGCGGGCTCCTACAATGAGCAGTTCTTC. Its protein product is CASSLLAGSYNEQFF.

V and J are TRBV28 and TRBJ1-5; unclear D gene. The V end lost 5 bases, the J end lost 0 bases, and 8 bases lay between the germline ends. This CDR3 region has 14 residues. Germline CDR1 and CDR2: MDHEN and SYDVKM. CDR3 sequence reads: CASSRQYSNQPQHF. DNA of the CDR3: TGTGCCAGCAGTCGTCAGTATAGCAATCAGCCCCAGCATTTT.

The chain employs TRBV28 and TRBJ1-5, with 9 bases fitting TRBD1. The CDR3 extends over 16 amino acids. In germline, CDR1 is MDHEN, CDR2 SYDVKM. After removal of 5 bases from V and 3 bases from J, the junction contained 8 bases not matched to a gene. In DNA, the CDR3 is TGTGCCAGCAGTACTCATGGGACAGGGACCAATCAGCCCCAGCATTTT. Residues: CASSTHGTGTNQPQHF.

The chain links TRBV19 to TRBJ1-5; 8 bases are a match to TRBD1. With V trimmed by 5 bases and J by 0 bases, 3 bases remained unmatched. This CDR3 contains 15 residues. The germline V gene encodes CDR1 LNHDA and CDR2 SQIVND (reference sequence). The CDR3 region has the DNA TGTGCCAGTAGTGTCGACAGGGGTAGCAATCAGCCCCAGCATTTT. As protein: CASSVDRGSNQPQHF.